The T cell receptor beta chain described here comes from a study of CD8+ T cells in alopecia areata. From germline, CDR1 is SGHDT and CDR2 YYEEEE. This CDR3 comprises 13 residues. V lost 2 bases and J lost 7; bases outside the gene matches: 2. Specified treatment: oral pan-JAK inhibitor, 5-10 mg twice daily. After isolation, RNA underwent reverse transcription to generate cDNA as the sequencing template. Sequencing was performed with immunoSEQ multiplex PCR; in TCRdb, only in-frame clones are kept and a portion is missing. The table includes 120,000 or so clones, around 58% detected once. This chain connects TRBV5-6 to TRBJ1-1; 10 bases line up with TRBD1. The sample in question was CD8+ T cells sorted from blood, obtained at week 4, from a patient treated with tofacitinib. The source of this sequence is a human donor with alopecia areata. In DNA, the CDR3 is TGTGCCAGCAGCTTCGGACAGGGGGGTGAAGCTTTCTTT. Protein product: CASSFGQGGEAFF.